This TCR beta chain was observed in a study of cytomegalovirus exposure and HLA in healthy donors. PCR primers comprised 60 Vbeta and 13 Jbeta primers. Profiled with immunoSEQ multiplex PCR; TCRdb holds only in-frame clones, not every one. The data show roughly 120,000 clones, more than 65% seen once. In the case of this clone: Its antigen remains unknown.

Germline CDR1 and CDR2: MNHNS and SASEGT. This CDR3 is built from 14 residues. Unmatched junction bases numbered 3, after V lost 2 bases and J lost 5 bases. General study points: According to the study, roughly 160 TCR beta chains were cytomegalovirus-associated. Reports described diagnosis of cytomegalovirus status by the classifier as highly specific and sensitive.

The clonotype comes from a woman aged 60-75 years in good health and CMV-seropositive. The sample consisted of PBMCs. The genes are TRBV6-1 and TRBJ2-3; 8 positions agree with TRBD1. The CDR3 region has the DNA TGTGCCAGCAGTGAAACACAGGGGGAAGATACGCAGTATTTT. Amino acids: CASSETQGEDTQYF.